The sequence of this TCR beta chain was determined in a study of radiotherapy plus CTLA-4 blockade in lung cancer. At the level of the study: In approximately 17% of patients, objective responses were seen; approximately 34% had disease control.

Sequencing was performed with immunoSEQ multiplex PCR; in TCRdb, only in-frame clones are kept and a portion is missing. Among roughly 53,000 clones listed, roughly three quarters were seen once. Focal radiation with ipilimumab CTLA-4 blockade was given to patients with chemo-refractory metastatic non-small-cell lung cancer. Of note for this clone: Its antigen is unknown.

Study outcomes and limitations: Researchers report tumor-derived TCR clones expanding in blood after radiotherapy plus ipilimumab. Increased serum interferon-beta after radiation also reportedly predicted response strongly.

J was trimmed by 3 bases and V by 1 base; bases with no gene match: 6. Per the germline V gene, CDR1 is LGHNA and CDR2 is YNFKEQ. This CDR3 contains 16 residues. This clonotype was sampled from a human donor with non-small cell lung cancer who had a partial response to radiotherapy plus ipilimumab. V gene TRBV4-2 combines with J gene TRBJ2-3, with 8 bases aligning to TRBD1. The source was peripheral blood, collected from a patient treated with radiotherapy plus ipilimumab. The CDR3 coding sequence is TGTGCCAGCAGCCAAGCTAACAGGGGGAGTACAGATACGCAGTATTTT. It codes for CASSQANRGSTDTQYF.